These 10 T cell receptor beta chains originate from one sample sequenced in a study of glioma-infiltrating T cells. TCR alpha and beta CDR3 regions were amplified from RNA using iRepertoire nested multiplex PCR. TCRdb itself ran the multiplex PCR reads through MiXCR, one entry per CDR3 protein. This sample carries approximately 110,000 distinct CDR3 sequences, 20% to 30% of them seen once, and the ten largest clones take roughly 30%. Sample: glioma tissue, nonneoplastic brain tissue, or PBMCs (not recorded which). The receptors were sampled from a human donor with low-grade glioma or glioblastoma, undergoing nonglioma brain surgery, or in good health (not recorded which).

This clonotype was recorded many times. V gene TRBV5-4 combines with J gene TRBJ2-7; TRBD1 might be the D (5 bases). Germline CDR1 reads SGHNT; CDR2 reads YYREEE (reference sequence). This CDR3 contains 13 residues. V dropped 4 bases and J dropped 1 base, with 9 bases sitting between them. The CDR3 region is CASSAPGSYEQYF. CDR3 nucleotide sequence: TGTGCCAGCAGCGCACCAGGGTCCTACGAGCAGTACTTC.

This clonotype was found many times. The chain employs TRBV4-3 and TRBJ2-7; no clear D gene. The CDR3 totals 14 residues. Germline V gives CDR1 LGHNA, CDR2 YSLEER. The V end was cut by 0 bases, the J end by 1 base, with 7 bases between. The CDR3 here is CASSQDSLSYEQYF. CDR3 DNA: TGCGCCAGCAGCCAAGATTCCCTATCCTACGAGCAGTACTTC.

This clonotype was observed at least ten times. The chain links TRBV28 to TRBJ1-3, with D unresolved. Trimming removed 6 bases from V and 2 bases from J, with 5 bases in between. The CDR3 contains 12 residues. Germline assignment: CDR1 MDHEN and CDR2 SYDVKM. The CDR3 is CASRSTGNTIYF. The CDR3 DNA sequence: TGTGCCAGCAGGTCTACTGGAAACACCATATATTTT.

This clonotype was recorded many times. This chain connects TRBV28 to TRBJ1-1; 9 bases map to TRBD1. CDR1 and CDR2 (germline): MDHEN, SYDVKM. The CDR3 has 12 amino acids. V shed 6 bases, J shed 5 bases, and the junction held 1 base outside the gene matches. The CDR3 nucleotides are TGTGCCAGCAGGGACAGGGGAACTGAAGCTTTCTTT. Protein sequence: CASRDRGTEAFF. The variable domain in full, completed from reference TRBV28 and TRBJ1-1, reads DVKVTQSSRYLVKRTGEKVFLECVQDMDHENMFWYRQDPGLGLRLIYFSYDVKMKEKGDIPEGYSVSREKKERFSLILESASTNQTSMYLCASRDRGTEAFFGQGTRLTVV.

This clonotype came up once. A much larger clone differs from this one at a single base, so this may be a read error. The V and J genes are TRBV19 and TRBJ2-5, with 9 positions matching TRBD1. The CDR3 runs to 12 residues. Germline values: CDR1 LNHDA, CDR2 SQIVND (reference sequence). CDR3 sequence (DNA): TGTGACAGTCGGGACAGGGTTGAGACCCAGTACTTC. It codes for CDSRDRVETQYF.

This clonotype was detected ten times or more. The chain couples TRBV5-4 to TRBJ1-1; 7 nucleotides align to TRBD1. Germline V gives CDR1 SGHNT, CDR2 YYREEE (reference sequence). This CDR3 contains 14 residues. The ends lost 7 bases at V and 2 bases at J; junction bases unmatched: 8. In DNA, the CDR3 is TGTGCCAGCTTCAGGGACAGACTTAACACTGAAGCTTTCTTT. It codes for CASFRDRLNTEAFF.

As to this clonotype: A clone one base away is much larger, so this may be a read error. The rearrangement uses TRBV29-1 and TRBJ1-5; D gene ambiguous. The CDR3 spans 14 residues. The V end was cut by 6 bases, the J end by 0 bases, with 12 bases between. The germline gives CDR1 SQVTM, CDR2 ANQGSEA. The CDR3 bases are TGCAGCGTCGGGGATCATTATAGCAATCAGCCCCAGCATTTT. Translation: CSVGDHYSNQPQHF.

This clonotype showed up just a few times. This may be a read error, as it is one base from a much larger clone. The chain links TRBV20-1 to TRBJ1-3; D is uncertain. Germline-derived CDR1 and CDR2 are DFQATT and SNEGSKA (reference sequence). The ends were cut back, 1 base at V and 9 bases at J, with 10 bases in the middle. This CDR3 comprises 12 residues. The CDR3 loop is CSARGRTGTIYF. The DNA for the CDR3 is TGCAGTGCTAGAGGGCGGACTGGCACCATATATTTT.

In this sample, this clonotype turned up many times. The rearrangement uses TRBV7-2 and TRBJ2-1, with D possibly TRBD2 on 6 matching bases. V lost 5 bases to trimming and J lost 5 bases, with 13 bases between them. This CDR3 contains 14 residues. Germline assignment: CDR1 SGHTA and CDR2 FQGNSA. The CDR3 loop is CASSTGTGDNEQFF. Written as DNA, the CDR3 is TGTGCCAGCAGCACCGGGACGGGAGACAATGAGCAGTTCTTC.

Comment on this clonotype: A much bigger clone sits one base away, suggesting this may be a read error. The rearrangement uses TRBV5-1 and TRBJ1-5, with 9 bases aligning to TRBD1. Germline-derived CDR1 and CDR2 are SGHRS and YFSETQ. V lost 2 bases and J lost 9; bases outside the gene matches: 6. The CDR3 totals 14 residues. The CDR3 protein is CASSFGQGTRPQHF. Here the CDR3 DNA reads TGCGCCAGCAGCTTTGGACAGGGGACTCGGCCCCAGCATTTT.